This TCR beta chain is drawn from a study of shared clonotypes between healthy human individuals. Naive CD8 isolation took CD45RO-negative cells positively selected for CCR7 and excluded terminally differentiated effector memory CD45RA+ cells. Assay: immunoSEQ multiplex PCR; the TCRdb copy retains only in-frame clones and omits some. The table records some 2 million clones, about 95% of them present only once. V was clipped by 0 bases and J by 0 bases; unmatched bases: 2. Germline V gives CDR1 SGHNT, CDR2 YYREEE (reference sequence). The CDR3 covers 15 residues. The receptor was isolated from a man between 18 and 35 years old in good health. V gene TRBV5-4 combines with J gene TRBJ2-7; 8 nucleotides line up with TRBD1. The specimen sequenced was naive CD8+ T cells sorted from blood. CDR3 loop: CASSLGQGHSYEQYF. DNA of the CDR3: TGTGCCAGCAGCTTGGGACAGGGGCACTCCTACGAGCAGTACTTC.